Each of the 6 T cell receptor beta chains below was sequenced from the same sample in a study of molecular identifiers for immune sequencing clone quantification. TCRdb called the PCR reads again in MiXCR, with one record for every CDR3 protein. The sample contains approximately 670,000 distinct CDR3 sequences, just under 20% of which appear only once. The sample comprised naive CD8+ T cells from blood, with Jurkat cell RNA spiked in. Subset defined: FACS-sorted CD8+CD4-CCR7+CD45RA+ naive T cells. These receptors were collected from a human donor in good health. Some libraries in this study had Jurkat cell RNA spiked in.

Details on this clonotype: Since a much larger clone is just one base distant, this may be a read error. The chain has TRBV29-1 and TRBJ2-1; 9 bases are a match to TRBD1. Germline V lookup: CDR1 SQVTM, CDR2 ANQGSEA. The CDR3 totals 15 residues. The CDR3 is CSVATRDRVYNEQSF. The CDR3, as DNA: TGCAGCGTCGCAACCCGGGACAGGGTCTACAATGAGCAGTCCTTC.

This clonotype was picked up many times. The V call is TRBV9, the J call TRBJ1-3; a possible D gene is TRBD1 (5 bases). CDR1 is SGDLS, CDR2 YYNGEE, per germline. This CDR3 is 15 amino acids long. V dropped 3 bases and J dropped 0 bases, with 10 bases sitting between them. CDR3 amino acids: CASSGGVTSGNTIYF. As DNA, the CDR3 is TGTGCCAGCAGCGGAGGGGTTACCTCTGGAAACACCATATATTTT.

This clonotype was picked up many times. Its ends do not fully match the called genes, so a read error is possible. This chain joins TRBV2 and TRBJ1-4; 9 bases map to TRBD1. Germline assignment: CDR1 SNHLY and CDR2 FYNNEI. The CDR3 spans 14 residues. The CDR3 DNA reads as TGCGCCAGCAGTCCGACAGGGGGTAATGAAAAACTGTTTTTT. It encodes CASSPTGGNEKLFF.

A note on this clonotype: A single base separates this from a much larger clone, so it may be a read error. The V call is TRBV20-1, the J call TRBJ2-7; TRBD2 might be the D (6 bases). Per germline, CDR1 DFQATT and CDR2 SNEGSKA (reference sequence). The CDR3 runs to 16 residues. DNA for the CDR3: TGCAGTGCTAGAGATCCTGAGAGGCGGGGCTCCTACGAGCAGCACTTC. Translation gives CSARDPERRGSYEQHF.

This clonotype was detected many times. This chain's CDR3 is CSGLAGPSYEQYF. Here the CDR3 DNA reads TGCAGCGGACTAGCGGGCCCCTCCTACGAGCAGTACTTC. The rearrangement joins TRBV29-1 to TRBJ2-7; 10 nucleotides line up with TRBD2. This CDR3 has 13 residues. J was trimmed by 0 bases and V by 7 bases; bases with no gene match: 3. CDR1 SQVTM and CDR2 ANQGSEA come from the germline V gene.

This clonotype has ten or more counts. The J gene is TRBJ2-3, the V gene TRBV7-2; D is uncertain. Germline CDR1 and CDR2: SGHTA and FQGNSA. V lost 2 bases and J 2 bases, leaving 23 bases between the germline ends. The CDR3 has 19 residues. CDR3 sequence: CASSLLSARPPAYTDTQYF. CDR3 nucleotide sequence: TGTGCCAGCAGCTTACTGAGTGCGCGACCCCCCGCTTACACAGATACGCAGTATTTT.